This T cell receptor beta chain was found in a study of cytomegalovirus exposure and HLA in healthy donors. Study-level information: In an early release, HLA-typed donors contributed 90 million or so unique TCR sequences.

Amplification used 60 Vbeta primers and 13 Jbeta primers. Sequencing was performed with immunoSEQ multiplex PCR; in TCRdb, only in-frame clones are kept and a portion is missing. The sample has about 200,000 clones; the top ten hold roughly 1.1%. In regard to this clone: The antigen is undetermined.

These donors counted as nominally healthy when sampled, but unrecorded immune exposures were likely. Study observations and caveats: In a later analysis, DRB1 alleles had the most associated TCRs; HLA-C alleles the fewest. Accurate predictions that matched the HLA-A and HLA-B alleles of most subjects were reportedly made from TCR beta sequences.

CDR3 size: 14 residues. Trimming removed 6 bases from V and 4 bases from J, with 16 bases in between. CDR1 is SGHNT and CDR2 is YYREEE in the germline V gene (reference sequence). The sequenced material came from PBMCs. This chain uses TRBV5-4 with TRBJ1-2, with D unresolved. This receptor was taken from a girl aged 2-10 years in good health and CMV-seropositive. DNA for the CDR3: TGTGCCAGCACCAATCCCCCGGGTCTCTATGGCTACACCTTC. This encodes CASTNPPGLYGYTF.